Below, one T cell receptor (beta chain) is given with its context. Its antigen is not identified. The data belong to a study of T cell responses to AZD1222 COVID-19 vaccine. V dropped 1 base and J dropped 6 bases, with 14 bases sitting between them. The CDR3 is made up of 15 amino acids. Germline CDR1 reads SGHAT; CDR2 reads FQNNGV. The data were produced by immunoSEQ multiplex PCR, yet TCRdb's version contains in-frame clones alone and is incomplete. The repertoire holds about 82,000 clones, with about 80% as singletons. Whole-study findings and limits: Clonal diversity was possibly underestimated; the donors were predominantly white British and more often female. Spike was spanned by vaccine-associated CD4 TCRs, with dominance at 160-218 and 743-854. Targeting of unmutated variant regions was reportedly seen in nearly half of spike-specific TCRs.

The source is an adult who received the AZD1222 COVID-19 vaccine. The chain couples TRBV11-2 to TRBJ2-3; D possibly matches TRBD1 or TRBD2 (5 bases each). The starting material was peripheral blood, obtained 28 days after the second AZD1222 dose. In DNA form, the CDR3 reads TGTGCCAGCAGCTTAGGGGGTCTCGGGGCGGATACGCAGTATTTT. Its protein is CASSLGGLGADTQYF. Full variable domain (outside the CDR3, taken from reference TRBV11-2 and TRBJ2-3): EAGVAQSPRYKIIEKRQSVAFWCNPISGHATLYWYQQILGQGPKLLIQFQNNGVVDDSQLPKDRFSAERLKGVDSTLKIQPAKLEDSAVYLCASSLGGLGADTQYFGPGTRLTVL.